These 27 T cell receptor beta chains originate from one sample sequenced in a study of blood T cells in healthy people across ages. Next came a second PCR, run for about 6 to 11 cycles, which used a sample-barcoded 5' primer along with a J-beta primer mix. TCRdb re-derived calls from the 5' RACE reads in MiXCR, one entry per CDR3 protein. The sample lists hundreds of thousands of distinct CDR3 sequences; roughly 40% were seen once. Material: blood. These receptors originate from a man between 18 and 29 years old in good health.

In its sample, this clonotype was seen many times. One junction end disagrees with the germline gene, perhaps due to a read error. V gene TRBV27 combines with J gene TRBJ2-3; D remains unclear. Germline V gives CDR1 MNHEY, CDR2 SMNVEV (reference sequence). This CDR3 is 15 amino acids long. CDR3 bases: TGCGCCAGCAGCTTGTCGGGCACTAGCACAGATACGCAGTATTTT. Translated, it gives CASSLSGTSTDTQYF.

The gene calls are TRBV6-1 and TRBJ1-5; tentatively, D is TRBD1 (6 bases). V was trimmed by 6 bases and J by 5 bases, leaving 14 bases between them. CDR3 length: 14 amino acids. The V gene's germline CDR1 is MNHNS and CDR2 SASEGT. Here the CDR3 DNA reads TGTGCCAGCAGGGAACAGGGTATCCATCAGCCCCAGCATTTT. Amino acid sequence: CASREQGIHQPQHF.

This clonotype was counted ten times or more. V is TRBV12-3 or TRBV12-4 and J is TRBJ2-1, with TRBD2 identical over 7 bases. Trimming removed 3 bases from V and 9 bases from J; junction bases left unmatched: 2. The CDR3 runs to 12 residues. The DNA of the CDR3 is TGTGCCAGCAGTTTCGGGGGGACTGAGCAGTTCTTC. The encoded protein is CASSFGGTEQFF.

The V and J genes are TRBV4-1 and TRBJ1-2; TRBD1 might be the D (6 bases). From germline, CDR1 is MGHRA and CDR2 YSYEKL. V was cut by 4 bases and J by 8 bases, with 20 bases left in between. The CDR3 is 15 amino acids. The CDR3 coding sequence is TGCGCCAGCAGCCCCCTAGACAGGACCCAGGGGGGCTACACCTTC. Its protein product is CASSPLDRTQGGYTF.

The chain combines TRBV14 with TRBJ1-2; D is unclear. V was cut by 2 bases and J by 6 bases, with 22 bases left in between. CDR3 length: 17 amino acids. Germline values: CDR1 SGHDN, CDR2 FVKESK. The CDR3 sequence is CASSQYKYTDAGNGYTF. The CDR3 DNA reads TGTGCCAGCAGCCAATATAAATACACAGACGCTGGCAATGGCTACACCTTC. Full variable domain (remainder filled in from reference TRBV14 and TRBJ1-2): EAGVTQFPSHSVIEKGQTVTLRCDPISGHDNLYWYRRVMGKEIKFLLHFVKESKQDESGMPNNRFLAERTGGTYSTLKVQPAELEDSGVYFCASSQYKYTDAGNGYTFGSGTRLTVV.

The CDR3 reads CASSLPRGQQNQPQHF. The CDR3 DNA is TGTGCCAGCAGTTTGCCCCGGGGACAGCAAAATCAGCCCCAGCATTTT. The chain combines TRBV28 with TRBJ1-5, with 7 bases fitting TRBD1. V was pared by 3 bases and J by 4 bases, with 9 bases of the junction left unmatched. Germline CDR1 and CDR2: MDHEN and SYDVKM. The CDR3 extends over 16 amino acids.

The chain uses TRBV4-2 and TRBJ1-1; the D gene is possibly TRBD1 (5 bases). This CDR3 has 14 amino acids. The V gene's germline CDR1 is LGHNA and CDR2 YNFKEQ. V shed 4 bases and J shed 5 bases, with 14 bases lying between them. CDR3 coding DNA: TGTGCCAGCAGCCGTAACGGGGGTGGGACTGAAGCTTTCTTT. It yields the protein CASSRNGGGTEAFF.

This clonotype was counted a single time. V usage is TRBV10-3 and J usage is TRBJ2-7; 9 bases line up with TRBD1. This CDR3 region has 16 residues. J gave up 4 bases and V 0 bases, and 7 bases lay outside the gene matches. Per germline, CDR1 ENHRY and CDR2 SYGVKD. The DNA of the CDR3 is TGTGCCATCAGTGAGTCAGCAGGGACAGGGAGTTACGAGCAGTACTTC. It is translated as CAISESAGTGSYEQYF.

Of note for this clonotype: This may come from a read error, since a much larger clone is one base off. The rearrangement joins TRBV4-3 to TRBJ2-3, with D unclear. Germline V gene sequence: CDR1 LGHNA, CDR2 YSLEER. The CDR3 runs 14 residues. The V and J ends lost 1 base and 4 bases respectively, with 9 bases between them. This CDR3 is CASSQGVRADTQYF. CDR3 sequence (DNA): TGCGCCAGCAGCCAAGGGGTTCGCGCAGATACGCAGTATTTT.

The chain combines TRBV3-1 with TRBJ2-1, with 7 bases identical to TRBD1. The CDR3 totals 17 residues. The V gene's germline CDR1 is LGHDT and CDR2 YNNKEL (reference sequence). V shed 4 bases and J 9 bases; nucleotides not matched to a gene: 18. CDR3 coding DNA: TGTGCCAGCAGCCCCCAAAGGTTCGGGACAGCCCCCAGTGAGCAGTTCTTC. Its translation is CASSPQRFGTAPSEQFF.

The rearrangement links TRBV6-5 to TRBJ1-4, with TRBD1 as a possible D gene (5 bases). The CDR3 covers 13 residues. V shed 7 bases and J shed 3 bases, with 9 bases lying between them. Germline CDR1 is MNHEY and CDR2 is SVGAGI. The CDR3 sequence: CASKPRANEKLFF. Here the CDR3 DNA reads TGTGCCAGCAAGCCCAGGGCTAATGAAAAACTGTTTTTT.

In regard to this clonotype: The junction differs from germline at one of its ends, possibly a read error. The chain carries TRBV5-1 and TRBJ1-2, with a weak D call TRBD1 (6 bases). CDR3 length: 13 amino acids. CDR1 and CDR2 (germline): SGHRS, YFSETQ. In DNA, the CDR3 is TGCGTCAGCAGCTTGGGACAAGATAATGGCTACACCTTC. Translated, it gives CVSSLGQDNGYTF.

The V and J genes are TRBV4-1 and TRBJ2-3; perhaps TRBD2 as D (5 bases). Germline assignment: CDR1 MGHRA and CDR2 YSYEKL. The CDR3 has 14 amino acids. V lost 3 bases and J lost 7, with 14 bases in between. The CDR3 nucleotides are TGCGCCAGCAGCCAGGAGGCGGTCTCATATACGCAGTATTTT. Translated: CASSQEAVSYTQYF.

The chain couples TRBV12-3 or TRBV12-4 to TRBJ2-6, with a possible D match to TRBD1 (6 bases). V was shortened by 6 bases and J by 5 bases, with 29 bases between the two germline ends. The CDR3 spans 20 residues. The CDR3 nucleotides read TGTGCCAGCAGCACGCTGACTCACAGGGTTAATCCCCTCTGGGCCAACGTCCTGACTTTC. Protein product: CASSTLTHRVNPLWANVLTF.

The chain joins TRBV18 to TRBJ1-2; the D gene is possibly TRBD1 (5 bases). The V end was cut by 2 bases, the J end by 4 bases, with 14 bases between. CDR3 length: 15 residues. Germline-derived CDR1 and CDR2 are KGHSH and LQKENI. CDR3 in amino acids: CASSPMGDSAYGYTF. The CDR3 bases are TGTGCCAGCTCACCAATGGGGGATTCCGCCTATGGCTACACCTTC.

About this clonotype: It may be a read error: a sequence one base away is much more abundant. The V gene is TRBV5-6, the J gene TRBJ2-1; D is ambiguous. Trimming left V 6 bases short and J 6 bases short, with 7 bases between. Germline V CDR1 and CDR2: SGHDT, YYEEEE. The CDR3 has 11 amino acids. CDR3 protein: CASTSSNEQFF. DNA of the CDR3: TGTGCCAGCACGTCCAGCAATGAGCAGTTCTTC.

This clonotype showed up just a few times. This rearrangement joins TRBV3-1 to TRBJ1-1, with 8 bases that match TRBD1. Germline V lookup: CDR1 LGHDT, CDR2 YNNKEL (reference sequence). This CDR3 is built from 16 residues. V dropped 5 bases and J dropped 4; count of bases not matched to a gene: 12. CDR3 sequence reads: CASSTRTGWGGTEAFF. The CDR3 region has the DNA TGTGCCAGCAGCACCCGGACAGGGTGGGGGGGCACTGAAGCTTTCTTT.

V usage is TRBV6-1 and J usage is TRBJ1-2; D possibly corresponds to TRBD1 (5 bases). The CDR3 spans 14 residues. V was trimmed by 4 bases and J by 2 bases, leaving 11 bases between them. Germline V CDR1 and CDR2: MNHNS, SASEGT. The CDR3 region is CASSVADTNYGYTF. CDR3 DNA sequence: TGTGCCAGCAGTGTGGCGGACACCAACTATGGCTACACCTTC.

This clonotype came up many times. V gene TRBV10-3 combines with J gene TRBJ1-2; D is unresolved. The CDR3 is 12 amino acids. Trimming shortened V by 0 bases and J by 3 bases, and 2 bases separated the two germline ends. From germline, CDR1 is ENHRY and CDR2 SYGVKD. This CDR3 reads CAISESDYGYTF. The CDR3 region has the DNA TGTGCCATCAGTGAGTCTGACTATGGCTACACCTTC.

The rearrangement joins TRBV7-8 to TRBJ1-2, with 9 bases matching TRBD1. The CDR3 contains 16 residues. CDR1 SGHVS and CDR2 FQNEAQ come from the germline V gene. J was trimmed by 4 bases and V by 4 bases; bases with no gene match: 10. The CDR3: CASSSSDRGKSYGYTF. For the CDR3, the DNA is TGTGCCAGCAGCTCCTCGGACAGGGGAAAGAGCTATGGCTACACCTTC.

The rearrangement uses TRBV28 and TRBJ1-6; possibly TRBD1 for D (5 bases). CDR1 and CDR2 from the germline V gene are MDHEN and SYDVKM. There are 14 residues in the CDR3. V lost 5 bases and J lost 9, with 14 bases in between. CDR3 bases: TGTGCCAGCAGTCCACAGGCAAGTGGTTCACCCCTCCACTTT. This sequence encodes CASSPQASGSPLHF.

This clonotype occurred a few times. For the CDR3, the DNA is TGCGCCAGCAGCGACAGCGGGGGGCTCGGCATTCAGTACTTC. It codes for CASSDSGGLGIQYF. The chain is built from TRBV5-1 and TRBJ2-4, with 9 positions matching TRBD2. Germline V lookup: CDR1 SGHRS, CDR2 YFSETQ. The CDR3 is made up of 14 amino acids. The ends lost 4 bases at V and 9 bases at J; junction bases unmatched: 8. Full variable domain (outside the CDR3, taken from reference TRBV5-1 and TRBJ2-4): KAGVTQTPRYLIKTRGQQVTLSCSPISGHRSVSWYQQTPGQGLQFLFEYFSETQRNKGNFPGRFSGRQFSNSRSEMNVSTLELGDSALYLCASSDSGGLGIQYFGAGTRLSVL.

This clonotype was detected a few times. The rearrangement joins TRBV3-1 to TRBJ1-2, with 7 bases that match TRBD1. The V segment lost 1 base and the J segment 2 bases; nucleotides outside the gene matches: 4. The germline CDR1 and CDR2 sequences are LGHDT and YNNKEL (reference sequence). This CDR3 comprises 15 residues. As DNA, the CDR3 is TGTGCCAGCAGCCAAGGAGGAGGGGGCAACTATGGCTACACCTTC. Translated, it gives CASSQGGGGNYGYTF.

V and J are TRBV12-3 or TRBV12-4 and TRBJ1-5; D remains unclear. V was shortened by 3 bases and J by 2 bases, with 11 bases between the two germline ends. This CDR3 has 15 amino acids. CDR3: CASSFRAGGNQPQHF. The CDR3 nucleotides are TGTGCCAGCAGTTTTCGTGCGGGCGGCAATCAGCCCCAGCATTTT.

The CDR3 sequence: CASSSGKEKFEQFF. DNA of the CDR3: TGTGCCAGTAGTAGCGGGAAAGAAAAGTTTGAGCAGTTCTTC. The chain combines TRBV6-2 or TRBV6-3 with TRBJ2-1; 8 bases match TRBD2. J lost 9 bases, V lost 9 bases, and 13 bases had no gene match. Germline V gene sequence: CDR1 MNHEY, CDR2 SVGEGT. The CDR3 consists of 14 residues.

This clonotype was counted a few times. The rearrangement links TRBV10-3 to TRBJ2-1; 9 bases align to TRBD1. With 2 bases clipped from V and 5 bases from J, the junction kept 7 bases outside the gene matches. The CDR3 covers 16 residues. The V gene's germline CDR1 is ENHRY and CDR2 SYGVKD. The CDR3 nucleotides are TGTGCCATCAGTGAGGGACAGGGGTTCGTAAACAATGAGCAGTTCTTC. Its translation is CAISEGQGFVNNEQFF.

With respect to this clonotype: A much larger clonotype is one base distant, so this may be a read error. The gene calls are TRBV12-3 or TRBV12-4 and TRBJ1-2; the match to TRBD1 covers 11 bases. This CDR3 has 14 residues. The CDR3 is CTSPTDRGLGGYTF. CDR3 bases: TGTACCAGCCCGACGGACAGGGGGCTGGGTGGCTACACCTTC.